The 30 T cell receptor beta chains below were found in one sample sequenced in a study of blood T cell repertoires in COVID-19. Libraries were prepared by immunoSEQ multiplex PCR; TCRdb keeps only in-frame clonotypes and omits some of them. The table includes about 230,000 clones, 86% detected once. Sequencing input: peripheral blood. The receptor source for this set is a man aged 50 to 60 with COVID-19, enrolled during active disease.

The V call is TRBV4-1, the J call TRBJ1-6; D ambiguous. This CDR3 contains 16 residues. Germline lookup yields CDR1 MGHRA and CDR2 YSYEKL. The V and J ends lost 0 bases and 0 bases respectively, with 6 bases between them. The chain's CDR3 is CASSQEGSSYNSPLHF. The CDR3 nucleotides are TGCGCCAGCAGCCAAGAGGGGAGCTCCTATAATTCACCCCTCCACTTT.

The chain couples TRBV7-9 to TRBJ2-7, with D unresolved. Germline CDR1 reads SEHNR; CDR2 reads FQNEAQ (reference sequence). The CDR3 consists of 15 residues. V lost 1 base and J lost 0, with 10 bases in between. DNA of the CDR3: TGTGCCAGCAGCTTAGGGCCAGGCTTCTCCTACGAGCAGTACTTC. This codes for CASSLGPGFSYEQYF.

The chain couples TRBV27 to TRBJ2-7, with D maybe TRBD1 (6 bases). V shed 5 bases and J shed 0 bases, with 11 bases lying between them. Germline CDR1 is MNHEY and CDR2 is SMNVEV (reference sequence). This CDR3 contains 14 residues. The DNA for the CDR3 is TGTGCCAGCAGTCTCCGGGACAACTCCTACGAGCAGTACTTC. Translation gives CASSLRDNSYEQYF.

The chain recombines TRBV14 with TRBJ1-2, with D perhaps TRBD1 (5 bases). Trimming removed 2 bases at V and 4 bases at J, with 17 bases between. There are 16 residues in the CDR3. CDR1 is SGHDN, CDR2 FVKESK, per germline. CDR3 DNA: TGTGCCAGCAGCCAATTCGGGGGACGGGATTTCTATGGCTACACCTTC. Its translation: CASSQFGGRDFYGYTF.

The chain employs TRBV5-4 and TRBJ1-1, with D perhaps TRBD1 (6 bases). Trimming removed 0 bases from V and 1 base from J, with 13 bases in between. From germline, CDR1 is SGHNT and CDR2 YYREEE (reference sequence). This CDR3 has 16 residues. The CDR3 region is CASSLVGRGWNTEAFF. The CDR3 region has the DNA TGTGCCAGCAGCTTGGTAGGCAGGGGATGGAACACTGAAGCTTTCTTT.

This rearrangement joins TRBV7-3 to TRBJ2-1; 10 nucleotides line up with TRBD2. CDR1 is SGHTA and CDR2 is FQGTGA in the germline V gene. V lost 5 bases to trimming and J lost 7 bases; unmatched junction nucleotides: 11. The CDR3 runs to 16 residues. CDR3 coding DNA: TGTGCCAGCAGCGCCAACCGAGCGGGAGGGGGGAATGAGCAGTTCTTC. Translation: CASSANRAGGGNEQFF.

In this sample, this clone turned up once. J is TRBJ2-7 and V is TRBV28, with D perhaps matching TRBD1 (5 bases). V shed 7 bases and J shed 6 bases, with 16 bases lying between them. Germline V gene lookup returns CDR1 MDHEN and CDR2 SYDVKM. The CDR3 has 13 residues. CDR3 in amino acids: CASTQQGASEQYF. The CDR3 DNA sequence: TGTGCCAGCACCCAGCAGGGCGCCTCCGAGCAGTACTTC.

V is TRBV6-2 or TRBV6-3 and J is TRBJ1-2; no clear D. Germline V gene sequence: CDR1 MNHEY, CDR2 SVGEGT. The V gene lost 5 bases and the J gene lost 4 bases, with 8 bases spanning the gap. This CDR3 spans 12 amino acids. The CDR3 sequence: CASSGQSYGYTF. The DNA of the CDR3 is TGTGCCAGCAGTGGCCAGTCCTATGGCTACACCTTC.

This rearrangement joins TRBV7-2 to TRBJ1-4, with TRBD1 as a possible D gene (5 bases). CDR3 length: 15 residues. From germline, CDR1 is SGHTA and CDR2 FQGNSA. With 5 bases removed from V and 0 bases from J, the gap between germline ends came to 10 bases. CDR3 protein: CASSPQGATNEKLFF. The CDR3 DNA follows: TGTGCCAGCAGCCCTCAGGGTGCAACTAATGAAAAACTGTTTTTT.

This clone was seen a single time. The chain links TRBV5-1 to TRBJ2-7; D perhaps matches TRBD1 (8 bases). This CDR3 is built from 14 residues. Germline assignment: CDR1 SGHRS and CDR2 YFSETQ. Trimming pared 4 bases from V and 5 bases from J, leaving 16 bases between. CDR3 nucleotides: TGCGCCAGCAGCACAGGGGGGGCCAAAGACGAGCAGTACTTC. This translates into CASSTGGAKDEQYF.

V usage is TRBV28 and J usage is TRBJ1-5; TRBD1 matches at 9 bases. V lost 6 bases and J lost 2; bases outside the gene matches: 8. The CDR3 is 16 amino acids. Germline-derived CDR1 and CDR2 are MDHEN and SYDVKM. The CDR3 bases are TGTGCCAGCAGGGGGGACAGGGTAAGGCGCAATCAGCCCCAGCATTTT. This gives the protein CASRGDRVRRNQPQHF.

J is TRBJ2-2 and V is TRBV28, with a weak D call TRBD1 (6 bases). Per the germline V gene, CDR1 is MDHEN and CDR2 is SYDVKM. V gave up 5 bases and J gave up 8 bases, with 21 bases separating them. The CDR3 runs to 16 residues. CDR3 sequence: CASSPRRGGLVGELFF. The CDR3 DNA follows: TGTGCCAGCAGTCCTCGCAGGGGCGGTTTAGTTGGGGAGCTGTTTTTT. Using reference TRBV28 and TRBJ2-2 for the parts outside the CDR3, the full variable domain is DVKVTQSSRYLVKRTGEKVFLECVQDMDHENMFWYRQDPGLGLRLIYFSYDVKMKEKGDIPEGYSVSREKKERFSLILESASTNQTSMYLCASSPRRGGLVGELFFGEGSRLTVL.

V is TRBV6-5 and J is TRBJ1-4; 9 bases align to TRBD1. The trim removed 4 bases at V and 8 bases at J, leaving 8 bases unmatched. CDR3 length equals 15 residues. Germline CDR1 and CDR2: MNHEY and SVGAGI. DNA of the CDR3: TGTGCCAGCAGTTTTACAGGGGGCGCCGGAGAAAAACTGTTTTTT. It encodes CASSFTGGAGEKLFF.

This chain joins TRBV9 and TRBJ2-7; unclear D gene. V was shortened by 0 bases and J by 6 bases, with 10 bases between the two germline ends. The CDR3 sequence is 13 residues long. Looked up from germline, CDR1 is SGDLS and CDR2 is YYNGEE. As DNA, the CDR3 is TGTGCCAGCAGCGTAGGCCCCCTACGCGAGCAGTACTTC. As protein: CASSVGPLREQYF. The full variable domain, completed using reference TRBV9 and TRBJ2-7, is DSGVTQTPKHLITATGQRVTLRCSPRSGDLSVYWYQQSLDQGLQFLIQYYNGEERAKGNILERFSAQQFPDLHSELNLSSLELGDSALYFCASSVGPLREQYFGPGTRLTVT.

The rearrangement uses TRBV5-1 and TRBJ2-5, with 10 bases identical to TRBD1. The CDR3 has 14 residues. CDR1 and CDR2 (germline): SGHRS, YFSETQ. V dropped 4 bases and J dropped 5; count of bases not matched to a gene: 5. The CDR3 spells CASSTGQGGETQYF. The CDR3 nucleotides are TGCGCCAGCAGCACCGGACAGGGGGGTGAGACCCAGTACTTC.

This chain uses TRBV15 with TRBJ2-7; D uncertain. Trimming removed 1 base from V and 4 bases from J, with 11 bases in between. Germline CDR1 reads LNHNV; CDR2 reads YYDKDF (reference sequence). This CDR3 spans 14 amino acids. The CDR3 region has the DNA TGTGCCACCAGCAGAGTAGCCAGCATGTACGAGCAGTACTTC. It codes for CATSRVASMYEQYF.

As concerns this clone: Distinct nucleotide sequences in the sample also encode this CDR3. This chain joins TRBV27 and TRBJ2-5; TRBD1 aligns across 9 bases. Germline values: CDR1 MNHEY, CDR2 SMNVEV (reference sequence). CDR3 size: 14 residues. V was clipped by 5 bases and J by 4 bases; unmatched bases: 5. In nucleotides, the CDR3 is TGTGCCAGCAGTCCTGGACAGGGGAGAGAGACCCAGTACTTC. Translation gives CASSPGQGRETQYF.

The CDR3 DNA reads as TGTGCCAGCAGTCGACAGATCAACACTGAAGCTTTCTTT. Translated: CASSRQINTEAFF. The J gene is TRBJ1-1, the V gene TRBV6-2 or TRBV6-3; D is possibly TRBD1 (5 bases). V lost 5 bases and J lost 2, with 9 bases in between. The CDR3 is 13 residues long. Per germline, CDR1 MNHEY and CDR2 SVGEGT.

This clone was found a few times. This rearrangement joins TRBV6-2 or TRBV6-3 to TRBJ1-1; no firm D call. The V gene's germline CDR1 is MNHEY and CDR2 SVGEGT. The CDR3 loop spans 14 amino acids. The V and J ends lost 6 bases and 0 bases respectively, with 11 bases between them. The CDR3 nucleotides read TGTGCCAGCAGCCCTACAGTTATGAACACTGAAGCTTTCTTT. It translates to CASSPTVMNTEAFF.

Here the CDR3 reads CASLRLAGGKTDTQYF. In nucleotides, the CDR3 is TGTGCCAGCCTGAGACTAGCGGGAGGGAAGACAGATACGCAGTATTTT. This chain connects TRBV21-1 to TRBJ2-3; the D call TRBD2 from the table was never checked on the DNA. TRBV21-1 is listed as a pseudogene. This CDR3 spans 16 amino acids.

The V call is TRBV3-1 (or the pseudogene TRBV3-2), the J call TRBJ2-5, with D possibly TRBD1 on 5 matching bases. The V end was cut by 1 base, the J end by 1 base, with 7 bases between. Per germline, CDR1 LGHDT and CDR2 YNNKEL (reference sequence). The CDR3 consists of 14 residues. The CDR3 loop reads CASSQGQLQETQYF. The DNA of the CDR3 is TGTGCCAGCAGCCAAGGACAGCTCCAAGAGACCCAGTACTTC.

V usage is TRBV11-2 and J usage is TRBJ2-2; 9 bases match TRBD2. In germline, CDR1 is SGHAT, CDR2 FQNNGV. The ends lost 1 base at V and 5 bases at J; junction bases unmatched: 2. The length of the CDR3 is 15 residues. DNA for the CDR3: TGTGCCAGCAGCTTAGTAACTAGCGGGACCGGGGAGCTGTTTTTT. It specifies CASSLVTSGTGELFF.

The chain links TRBV3-1 (or the pseudogene TRBV3-2) to TRBJ1-5, with D perhaps TRBD1 (6 bases). The CDR3 runs to 13 residues. The V end lost 4 bases, the J end lost 11 bases, and 15 bases lay between the germline ends. Germline V lookup: CDR1 LGHDT, CDR2 YNNKEL (reference sequence). The CDR3 nucleotides read TGTGCCAGCAGCCCTCGCGGACAGCTCGCCCAGCATTTT. This gives the protein CASSPRGQLAQHF.

The rearrangement links TRBV19 to TRBJ2-7, with 10 bases that match TRBD1. Looked up from germline, CDR1 is LNHDA and CDR2 is SQIVND (reference sequence). J gave up 2 bases and V 7 bases, and 5 bases lay outside the gene matches. There are 14 residues in the CDR3. CDR3 nucleotide sequence: TGTGCCAGTATGGGAGGACAGGGGGCCTACGAGCAGTACTTC. This sequence encodes CASMGGQGAYEQYF.

The rearrangement links TRBV9 to TRBJ2-2, with 8 positions matching TRBD2. This CDR3 has 16 residues. Germline trimming cut 1 base from V and 4 bases from J; bases unmatched to any gene: 6. CDR1 is SGDLS and CDR2 is YYNGEE in the germline V gene. The CDR3 DNA sequence: TGTGCCAGCAGCGTACTCGGGAGGGCCGGCACCGGGGAGCTGTTTTTT. Protein: CASSVLGRAGTGELFF.

This chain links TRBV6-2 or TRBV6-3 with TRBJ1-1; unclear D gene. V lost 4 bases and J lost 1, with 7 bases in between. Germline V gene sequence: CDR1 MNHEY, CDR2 SVGEGT. CDR3 size: 13 residues. Here the CDR3 DNA reads TGTGCCAGCAGTTCGTATAAGAACACTGAAGCTTTCTTT. Its translation: CASSSYKNTEAFF.

The chain carries TRBV5-1 and TRBJ2-1; 8 bases are a match to TRBD2. This CDR3 comprises 18 residues. Germline V gives CDR1 SGHRS, CDR2 YFSETQ. The V and J ends lost 0 bases and 0 bases, in that order; junction bases with no gene match: 8. The CDR3 reads CASSLVVAGLSSYNEQFF. Written as DNA, the CDR3 is TGCGCCAGCAGCTTGGTGGTAGCGGGGTTAAGCTCCTACAATGAGCAGTTCTTC.

V and J are TRBV3-1 (or the pseudogene TRBV3-2) and TRBJ2-7; TRBD2 matches 7 bases. Germline assignment: CDR1 LGHDT and CDR2 YNNKEL (reference sequence). J gave up 4 bases and V 1 base, and 7 bases lay outside the gene matches. The CDR3 runs to 15 residues. CDR3: CASSQGGGYDYEQYF. The CDR3 DNA is TGTGCCAGCAGCCAAGGGGGGGGGTATGATTACGAGCAGTACTTC.

The chain recombines TRBV2 with TRBJ1-3, with D possibly being TRBD1 (6 bases). The V gene lost 5 bases and the J gene lost 0 bases, with 8 bases spanning the gap. Germline V gives CDR1 SNHLY, CDR2 FYNNEI. The CDR3 covers 14 residues. The CDR3 DNA reads TGTGCCAGCAGTCCGACAGGCTCTGGAAACACCATATATTTT. It codes for CASSPTGSGNTIYF.

The V and J genes are TRBV7-2 and TRBJ1-5; perhaps TRBD1 as D (5 bases). Germline values: CDR1 SGHTA, CDR2 FQGNSA. Deletions cut 2 bases from V and 0 bases from J, with 8 bases between. The CDR3 runs 15 residues. CDR3 sequence (DNA): TGTGCCAGCAGCTTAATAGGGGATAGCAATCAGCCCCAGCATTTT. It codes for CASSLIGDSNQPQHF.